A selection of T cell receptor beta chains follows, all from one sample in a study of cytomegalovirus exposure and HLA in healthy donors. Repertoires were generated with immunoSEQ multiplex PCR, while TCRdb's copy carries only in-frame clones and drops some. Altogether 160,000 or so clones are present, 80% to 85% being singletons, with the ten largest covering more than 8%. Sequencing used PBMCs. These receptors came from a male donor in good health and CMV-seropositive. Both conserved end residues are trimmed from each CDR3.

>TRBJ1-2|TRBV28
ASSPGYGYT
>TRBJ2-2|TRBV10-3
AISGLAGATGELF
>TRBJ1-2|TRBV27
ASSYSSGTDYGYT
>TRBJ1-1|TRBV7-9
ASRPNWTPGAGGNTEAF
>TRBJ2-7|TRBV10-1
ASSASGGSYEQY
>TRBJ1-2|TRBV7-9
ASSRVDIHNYGYT
>TRBJ2-1|TRBV7-2
ASSLDRGGNEQF
>TRBJ2-3|TRBV5-1
ASSLWGLAGDVDTQY
>TRBJ1-1|TRBV7-8
ASRFRPRDSSNTEAF
>TRBJ1-1|TRBV6-5
ASSYRDRPRRTEAF
>TRBJ2-1|TRBV28
ASSSLAGGPRYNEQF
>TRBJ2-5|TRBV29-1
SVRTSGETQY
>TRBJ2-1|TRBV2
ASSEARQF
>TRBJ1-2|TRBV19
ASSLGQGTLYGYT
>TRBJ1-1|TRBV11-2
ASSLWTGRGHTEAF
>TRBJ1-5|TRBV5-5
ASSLTPGQGGNQPQH
>TRBJ2-7|TRBV19
ASSIGGSRSYEQY
>TRBJ2-2|TRBV9
ASSELYTGELF
>TRBJ2-2|TRBV19
ASSIDRGTGELF
>TRBJ1-2|TRBV10-3
AISVRTGRGAHYGYT
>TRBJ1-6|TRBV6-5
ASSYGHNSPLH
>TRBJ2-1|TRBV4-1
ASSQDPGGSYNEQF
>TRBJ1-1|TRBV28
ASRATGTLNTEAF
>TRBJ1-6|TRBV7-2
ASSGSSGVRNSPLH